This is a list of T cell receptor beta chains from one sample in a study of cytomegalovirus exposure and HLA in healthy donors. Sequencing used immunoSEQ multiplex PCR; TCRdb keeps in-frame clones, though not all of them. Among about 140,000 clones listed, about 83% were seen once. Sequencing was done on a sample of PBMCs. These receptors were collected from a woman in her 30s in good health and CMV-seronegative. The CDR3 runs from the conserved cysteine through the conserved F or W. Fields, in order: V gene, J gene, CDR3 length, CDR3 protein.

v_gene: TRBV5-1; j_gene: TRBJ2-2; len: 15; CDR3aa: CASSPQNRGTGELFF
v_gene: TRBV27; j_gene: TRBJ2-7; len: 14; CDR3aa: CATRDRGIFSEQYF
v_gene: TRBV29-1; j_gene: TRBJ1-3; len: 14; CDR3aa: CSVVRDRSGNTIYF
v_gene: TRBV27; j_gene: TRBJ2-1; len: 15; CDR3aa: CASSLFGQGYNEQFF
v_gene: TRBV9; j_gene: TRBJ2-1; len: 15; CDR3aa: CASSVTSGAYNEQFF
v_gene: TRBV7-9; j_gene: TRBJ1-2; len: 14; CDR3aa: CASSGTGKNYGYTF
v_gene: TRBV7-9; j_gene: TRBJ2-7; len: 19; CDR3aa: CASSLKGGTGSIVSYEQYF
v_gene: TRBV9; j_gene: TRBJ1-2; len: 14; CDR3aa: CASSALGQLYGYTF
v_gene: TRBV5-4; j_gene: TRBJ2-1; len: 17; CDR3aa: CASSVRQGTNSYNEQFF
v_gene: TRBV5-1; j_gene: TRBJ2-2; len: 17; CDR3aa: CASSPALSGGQNGELFF
v_gene: TRBV7-2; j_gene: TRBJ1-5; len: 17; CDR3aa: CASSLNVGRAWNQPQHF
v_gene: TRBV4-1; j_gene: TRBJ2-5; len: 14; CDR3aa: CASSRGGQKETQYF
v_gene: TRBV11-2; j_gene: TRBJ2-1; len: 12; CDR3aa: CASSYSGTMGFF
v_gene: TRBV7-6; j_gene: TRBJ2-7; len: 14; CDR3aa: CASSPMTGDDEQYF
v_gene: TRBV27; j_gene: TRBJ1-4; len: 15; CDR3aa: CASSTRQGLDEKLFF
v_gene: TRBV5-1; j_gene: TRBJ2-5; len: 16; CDR3aa: CASSLALAGGQETQYF
v_gene: TRBV29-1; j_gene: TRBJ1-1; len: 12; CDR3aa: CSVATGMTEAFF
v_gene: TRBV2; j_gene: TRBJ1-1; len: 14; CDR3aa: CASSVGTGGTEAFF
v_gene: TRBV9; j_gene: TRBJ1-6; len: 16; CDR3aa: CASSVGTASYNSPLHF
v_gene: TRBV6-6; j_gene: TRBJ2-1; len: 14; CDR3aa: CASSPGQGRDEQFF
v_gene: TRBV7-9; j_gene: TRBJ2-1; len: 15; CDR3aa: CASSAPGTSYNEQFF
v_gene: TRBV6-1; j_gene: TRBJ2-2; len: 16; CDR3aa: CASSEVGGPITGELFF